This TCR beta chain was found in a study of Tregs in tolerant kidney transplant recipients. Study outcomes and limitations: The small number of patients limits these findings pending further validation.

Recipients received nonmyeloablative bone marrow transplants from related graft donors, with transient mixed chimerism. Comments on this clone: The antigen is undetermined.

Profiling relied on immunoSEQ multiplex PCR, and the TCRdb table lists in-frame clones only, not all of them. Of 45,000 to 55,000 clones in the sample, roughly nine tenths were seen once. This sample comprised CD8+ T cells from blood (PBMCs), obtained 24 months after the transplant. This TCR was recovered from a human patient who received a combined kidney and bone marrow transplant. Some T cells may be graft donor cells.

CDR3 DNA: TGTGCCAGCAGTGAAGCGCCGGGGATAGCTTTCTTT. Its translation: CASSEAPGIAFF. The rearrangement joins TRBV2 to TRBJ1-1; D is undetermined. CDR1 is SNHLY and CDR2 is FYNNEI in the germline V gene. The V end was cut by 0 bases, the J end by 10 bases, with 9 bases between. CDR3 length: 12 residues.